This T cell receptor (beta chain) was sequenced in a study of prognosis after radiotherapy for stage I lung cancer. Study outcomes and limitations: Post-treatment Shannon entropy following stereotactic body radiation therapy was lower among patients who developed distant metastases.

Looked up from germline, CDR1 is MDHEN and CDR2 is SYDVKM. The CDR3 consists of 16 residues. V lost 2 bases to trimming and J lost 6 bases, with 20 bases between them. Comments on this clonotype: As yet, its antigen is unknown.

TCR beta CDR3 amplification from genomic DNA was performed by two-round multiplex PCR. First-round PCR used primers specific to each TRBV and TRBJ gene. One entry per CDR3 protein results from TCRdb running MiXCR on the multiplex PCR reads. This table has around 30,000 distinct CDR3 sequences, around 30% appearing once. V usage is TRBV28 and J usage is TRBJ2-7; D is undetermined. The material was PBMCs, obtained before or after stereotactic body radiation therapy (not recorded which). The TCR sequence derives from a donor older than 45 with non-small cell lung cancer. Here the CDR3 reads CASSLGSSGPTFEQYF. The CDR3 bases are TGTGCCAGCAGTTTAGGTTCGTCAGGACCTACGTTCGAGCAGTACTTC.